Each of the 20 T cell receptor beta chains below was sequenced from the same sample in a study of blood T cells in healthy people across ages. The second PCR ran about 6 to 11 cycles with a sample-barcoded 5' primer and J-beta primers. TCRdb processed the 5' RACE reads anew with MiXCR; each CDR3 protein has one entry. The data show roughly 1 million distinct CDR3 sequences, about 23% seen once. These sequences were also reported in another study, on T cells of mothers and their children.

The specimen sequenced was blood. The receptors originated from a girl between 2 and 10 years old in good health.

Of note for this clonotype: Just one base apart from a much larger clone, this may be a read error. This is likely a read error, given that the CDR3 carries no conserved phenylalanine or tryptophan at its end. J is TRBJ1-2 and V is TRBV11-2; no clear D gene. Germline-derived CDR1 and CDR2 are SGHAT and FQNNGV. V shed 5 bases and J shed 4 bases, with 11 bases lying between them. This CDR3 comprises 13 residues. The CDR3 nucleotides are TGTGCCAGCAGCGTGGCACGCCCCTATGGCTACACCCTC. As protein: CASSVARPYGYTL.

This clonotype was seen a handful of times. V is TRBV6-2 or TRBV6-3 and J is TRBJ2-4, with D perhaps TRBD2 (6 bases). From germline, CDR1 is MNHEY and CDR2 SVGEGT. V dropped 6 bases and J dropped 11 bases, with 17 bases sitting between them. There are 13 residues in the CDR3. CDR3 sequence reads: CASRRGPLLVQYF. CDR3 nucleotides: TGTGCCAGCAGGCGGGGACCCCTCCTGGTTCAGTACTTC.

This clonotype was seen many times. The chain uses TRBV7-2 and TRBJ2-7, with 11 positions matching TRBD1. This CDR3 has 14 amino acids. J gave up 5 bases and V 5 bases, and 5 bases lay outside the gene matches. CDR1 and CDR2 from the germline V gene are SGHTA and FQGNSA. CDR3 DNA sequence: TGTGCCAGCAGCCATCGGACAGGGGGCCACGAGCAGTACTTC. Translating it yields CASSHRTGGHEQYF.

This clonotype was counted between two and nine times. In DNA, the CDR3 is TGTGCCAGCAGACAGACACGGGTAAATGAGCAGTTCTTC. Residues: CASRQTRVNEQFF. The V and J genes are TRBV6-2 or TRBV6-3 and TRBJ2-1; no reliable D call. V shed 6 bases and J shed 7 bases, with 13 bases lying between them. The CDR3 runs 13 residues. Germline-derived CDR1 and CDR2 are MNHEY and SVGEGT.

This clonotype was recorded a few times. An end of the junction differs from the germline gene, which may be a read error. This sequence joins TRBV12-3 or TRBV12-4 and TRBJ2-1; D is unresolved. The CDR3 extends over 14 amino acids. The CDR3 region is CASSSSDEYNEQFF. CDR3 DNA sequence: TGTGCTAGCAGCTCTTCGGACGAGTACAATGAGCAGTTCTTC.

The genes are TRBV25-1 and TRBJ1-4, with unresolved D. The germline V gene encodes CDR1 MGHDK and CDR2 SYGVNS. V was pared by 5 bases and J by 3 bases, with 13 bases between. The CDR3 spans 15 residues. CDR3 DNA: TGTGCCAGCAGTAAGGAAGGCGGACCTAATGAAAAACTGTTTTTT. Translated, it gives CASSKEGGPNEKLFF.

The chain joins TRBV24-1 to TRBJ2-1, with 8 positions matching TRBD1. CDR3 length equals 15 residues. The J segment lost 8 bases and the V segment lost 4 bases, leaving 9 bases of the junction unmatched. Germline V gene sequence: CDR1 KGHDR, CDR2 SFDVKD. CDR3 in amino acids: CATSDPGQGGDEQFF. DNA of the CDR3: TGTGCCACCAGTGACCCAGGACAGGGTGGAGATGAGCAGTTCTTC.

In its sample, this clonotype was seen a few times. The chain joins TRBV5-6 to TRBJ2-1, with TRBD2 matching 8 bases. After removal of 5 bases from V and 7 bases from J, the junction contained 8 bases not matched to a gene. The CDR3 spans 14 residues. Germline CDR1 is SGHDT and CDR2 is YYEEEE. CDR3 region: CASSTSGWGNEQFF. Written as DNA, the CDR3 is TGTGCCAGCAGTACTAGCGGTTGGGGGAATGAGCAGTTCTTC.

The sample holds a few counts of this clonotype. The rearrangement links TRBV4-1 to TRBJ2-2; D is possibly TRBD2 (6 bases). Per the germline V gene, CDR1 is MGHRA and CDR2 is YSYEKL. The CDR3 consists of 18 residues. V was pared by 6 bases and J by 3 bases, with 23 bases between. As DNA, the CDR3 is TGCGCCAGCAGGTCCGAGGACTACCCCGCTTCCTACACCGGGGAGCTGTTTTTT. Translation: CASRSEDYPASYTGELFF.

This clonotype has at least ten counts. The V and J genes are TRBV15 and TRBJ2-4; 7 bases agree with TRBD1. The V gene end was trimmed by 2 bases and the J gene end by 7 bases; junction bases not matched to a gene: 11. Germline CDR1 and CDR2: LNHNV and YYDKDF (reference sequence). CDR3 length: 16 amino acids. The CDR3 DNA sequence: TGTGCCACCAGCAGATCGACAGGGAAAGGCTGGAACATTCAGTACTTC. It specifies CATSRSTGKGWNIQYF. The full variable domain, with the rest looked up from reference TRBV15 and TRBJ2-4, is DAMVIQNPRYQVTQFGKPVTLSCSQTLNHNVMYWYQQKSSQAPKLLFHYYDKDFNNEADTPDNFQSRRPNTSFCFLDIRSPGLGDTAMYLCATSRSTGKGWNIQYFGAGTRLSVL.

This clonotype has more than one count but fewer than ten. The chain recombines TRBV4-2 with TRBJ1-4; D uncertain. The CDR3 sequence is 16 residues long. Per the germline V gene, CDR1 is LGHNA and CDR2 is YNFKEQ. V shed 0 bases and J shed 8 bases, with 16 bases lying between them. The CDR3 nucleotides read TGTGCCAGCAGCCAAGAGGGAGTAGGGTATGAAGAAAAACTGTTTTTT. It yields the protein CASSQEGVGYEEKLFF.

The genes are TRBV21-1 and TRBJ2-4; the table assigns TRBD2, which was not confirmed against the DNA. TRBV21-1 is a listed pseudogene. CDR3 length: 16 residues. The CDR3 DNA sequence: TGTGCCAGCAGCTTGGAGGGATTCTTAGCCAAAAACATTCAGTACTTC. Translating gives CASSLEGFLAKNIQYF.

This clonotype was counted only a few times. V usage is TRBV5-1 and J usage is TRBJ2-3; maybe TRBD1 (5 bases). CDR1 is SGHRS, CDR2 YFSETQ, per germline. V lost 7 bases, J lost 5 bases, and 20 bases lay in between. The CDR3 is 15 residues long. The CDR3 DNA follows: TGCGCCAGCCTCCCCGTGGGCAGGGATCGAGATACGCAGTATTTT. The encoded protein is CASLPVGRDRDTQYF.

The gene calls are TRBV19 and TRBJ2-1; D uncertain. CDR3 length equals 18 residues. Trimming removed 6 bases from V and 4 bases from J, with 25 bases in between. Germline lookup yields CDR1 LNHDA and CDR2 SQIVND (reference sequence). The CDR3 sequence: CASRPSDQANIGYNEQFF. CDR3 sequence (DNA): TGTGCCAGTAGACCCTCGGACCAGGCCAATATCGGGTACAATGAGCAGTTCTTC.

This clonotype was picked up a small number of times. The DNA for the CDR3 is TGCAGTGCTAGCAGGATGGGGGGTGAAAAACTGTTTTTT. Translated, it gives CSASRMGGEKLFF. The chain links TRBV20-1 to TRBJ1-4, with D tentatively TRBD1 (5 bases). The germline V gene encodes CDR1 DFQATT and CDR2 SNEGSKA (reference sequence). This CDR3 is 13 amino acids long. With 3 bases removed from V and 7 bases from J, the gap between germline ends came to 12 bases.

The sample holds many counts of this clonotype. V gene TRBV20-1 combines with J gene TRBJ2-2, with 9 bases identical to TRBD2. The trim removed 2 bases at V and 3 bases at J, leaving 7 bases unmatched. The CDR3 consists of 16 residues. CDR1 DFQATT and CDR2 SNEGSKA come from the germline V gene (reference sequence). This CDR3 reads CSARLRASGDTGELFF. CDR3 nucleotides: TGCAGTGCTAGATTGAGGGCTAGCGGGGACACCGGGGAGCTGTTTTTT.

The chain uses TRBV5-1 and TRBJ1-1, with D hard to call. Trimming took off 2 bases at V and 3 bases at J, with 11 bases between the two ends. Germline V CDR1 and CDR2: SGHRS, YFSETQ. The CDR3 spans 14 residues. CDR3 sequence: CASSLDTTDTEAFF. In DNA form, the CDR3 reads TGCGCCAGCAGCTTAGACACCACCGACACTGAAGCTTTCTTT.

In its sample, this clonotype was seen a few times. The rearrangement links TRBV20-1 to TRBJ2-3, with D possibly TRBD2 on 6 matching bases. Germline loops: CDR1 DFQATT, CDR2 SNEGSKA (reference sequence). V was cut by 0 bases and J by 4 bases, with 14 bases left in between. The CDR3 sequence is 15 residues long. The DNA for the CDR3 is TGCAGTGCTAGAGATTTCCGGGAGTCACCAGATACGCAGTATTTT. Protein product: CSARDFRESPDTQYF.

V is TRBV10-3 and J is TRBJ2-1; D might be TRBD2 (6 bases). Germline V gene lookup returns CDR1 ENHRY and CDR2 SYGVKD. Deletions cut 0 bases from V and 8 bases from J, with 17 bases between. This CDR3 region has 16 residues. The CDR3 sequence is CAISESKEGHRDEQFF. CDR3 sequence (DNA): TGTGCCATCAGTGAGTCGAAGGAGGGCCATAGGGATGAGCAGTTCTTC.

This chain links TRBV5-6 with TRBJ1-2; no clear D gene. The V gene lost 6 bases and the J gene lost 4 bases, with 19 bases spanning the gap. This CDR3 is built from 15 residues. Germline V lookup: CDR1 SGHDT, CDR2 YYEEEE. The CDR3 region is CASILGVGASYGYTF. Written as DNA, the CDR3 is TGTGCCAGCATCCTCGGAGTTGGCGCGAGCTATGGCTACACCTTC.